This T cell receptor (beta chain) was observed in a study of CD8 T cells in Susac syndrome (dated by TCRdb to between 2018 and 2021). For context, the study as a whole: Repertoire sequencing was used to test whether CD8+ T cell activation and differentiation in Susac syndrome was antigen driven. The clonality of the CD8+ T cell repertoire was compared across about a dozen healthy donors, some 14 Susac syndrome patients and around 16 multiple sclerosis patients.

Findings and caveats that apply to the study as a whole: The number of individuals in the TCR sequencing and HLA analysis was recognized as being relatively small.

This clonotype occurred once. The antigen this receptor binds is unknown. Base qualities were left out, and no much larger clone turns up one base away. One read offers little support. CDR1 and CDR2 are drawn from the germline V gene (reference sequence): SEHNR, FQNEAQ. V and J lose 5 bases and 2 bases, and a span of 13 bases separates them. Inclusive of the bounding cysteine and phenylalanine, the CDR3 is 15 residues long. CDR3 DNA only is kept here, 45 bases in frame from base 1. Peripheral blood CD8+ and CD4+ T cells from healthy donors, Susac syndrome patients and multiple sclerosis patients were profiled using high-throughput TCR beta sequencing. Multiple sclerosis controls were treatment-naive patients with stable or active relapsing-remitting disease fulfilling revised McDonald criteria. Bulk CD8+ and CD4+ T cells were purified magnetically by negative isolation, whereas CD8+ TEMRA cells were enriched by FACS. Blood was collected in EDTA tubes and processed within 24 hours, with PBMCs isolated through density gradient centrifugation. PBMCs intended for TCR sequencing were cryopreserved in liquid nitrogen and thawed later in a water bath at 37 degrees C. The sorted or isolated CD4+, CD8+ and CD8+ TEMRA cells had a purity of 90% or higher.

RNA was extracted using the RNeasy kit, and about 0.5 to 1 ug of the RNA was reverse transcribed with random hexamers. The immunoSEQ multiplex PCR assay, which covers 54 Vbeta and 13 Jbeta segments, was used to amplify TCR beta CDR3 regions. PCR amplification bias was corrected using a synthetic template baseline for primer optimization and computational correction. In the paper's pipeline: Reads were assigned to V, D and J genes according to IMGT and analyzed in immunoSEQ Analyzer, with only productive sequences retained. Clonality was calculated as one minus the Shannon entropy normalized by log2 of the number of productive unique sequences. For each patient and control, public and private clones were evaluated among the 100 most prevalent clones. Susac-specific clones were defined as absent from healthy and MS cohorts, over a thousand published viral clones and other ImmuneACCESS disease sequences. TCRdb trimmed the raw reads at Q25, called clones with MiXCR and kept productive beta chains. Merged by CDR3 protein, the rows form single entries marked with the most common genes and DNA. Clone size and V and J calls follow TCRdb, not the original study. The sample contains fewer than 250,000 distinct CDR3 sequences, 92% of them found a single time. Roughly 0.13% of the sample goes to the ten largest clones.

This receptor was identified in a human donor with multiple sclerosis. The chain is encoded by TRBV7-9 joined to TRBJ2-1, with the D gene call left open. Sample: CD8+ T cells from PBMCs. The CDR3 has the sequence CASSTGHRPYNEQFF. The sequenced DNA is TGTGCCAGCAGCACCGGGCATCGCCCCTACAATGAGCAGTTCTTC.